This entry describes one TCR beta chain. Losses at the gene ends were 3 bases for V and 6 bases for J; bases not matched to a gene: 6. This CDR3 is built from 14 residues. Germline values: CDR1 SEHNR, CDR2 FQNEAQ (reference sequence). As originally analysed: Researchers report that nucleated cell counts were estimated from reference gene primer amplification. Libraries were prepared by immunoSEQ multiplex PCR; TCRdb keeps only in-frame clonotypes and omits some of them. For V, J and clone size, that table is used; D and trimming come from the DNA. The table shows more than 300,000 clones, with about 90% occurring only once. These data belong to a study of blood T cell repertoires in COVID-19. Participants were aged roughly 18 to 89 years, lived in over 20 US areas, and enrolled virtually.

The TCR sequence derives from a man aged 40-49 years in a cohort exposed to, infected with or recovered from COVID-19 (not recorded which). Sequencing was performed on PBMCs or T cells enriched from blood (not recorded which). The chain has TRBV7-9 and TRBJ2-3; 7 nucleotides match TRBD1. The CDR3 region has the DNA TGTGCCAGCAGCTTGGGGACAGCCTCCGATACGCAGTATTTT. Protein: CASSLGTASDTQYF. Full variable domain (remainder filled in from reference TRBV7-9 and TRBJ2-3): DTGVSQNPRHKITKRGQNVTFRCDPISEHNRLYWYRQTLGQGPEFLTYFQNEAQLEKSRLLSDRFSAERPKGSFSTLEIQRTEQGDSAMYLCASSLGTASDTQYFGPGTRLTVL.